A selection of T cell receptor beta chains follows, all from one sample in a study of T cell repertoires in chronic hepatitis B. Sequenced by immunoSEQ multiplex PCR; TCRdb stores in-frame clones only, minus some. The sample holds dozens of clones. The specimen sequenced was HBV polymerase (pol282) epitope-specific CD8+ T cells from PBMCs. Receptor source: a human donor with chronic hepatitis B virus infection. CDR3s include the opening cysteine and the closing phenylalanine or tryptophan. A D gene is named only where the DNA matches it firmly. The size entry is marked missing in some rows and otherwise reads once, few, many or a size class.

V gene	clone size	J gene	D gene	CDR3 length	CDR3 protein	CDR3 DNA
TRBV7-4	-	TRBJ2-6	-	18	CASSRPCSSQSRANVLTF	TGTGCCAGCAGCAGACCGTGCAGCTCACAAAGTCGGGCCAACGTCCTGACTTTC
TRBV4-2	-	TRBJ2-2	TRBD2	17	CASSPLTSGSSAGELFF	TGTGCCAGCAGCCCTTTAACTAGCGGGAGTTCTGCCGGGGAGCTGTTTTTT
TRBV5-6	once	TRBJ1-1	-	18	CASSLVEGREIELAEAFF	TGTGCCAGCAGCTTGGTGGAGGGGCGAGAGATAGAACTGGCTGAAGCTTTCTTT
TRBV21-1	-	TRBJ1-6	-	18	CASRKELATHNHNSPLHF	TGTGCCAGCAGAAAGGAGTTAGCTACACATAATCATAATTCACCCCTCCACTTT
TRBV5-6	few	TRBJ1-2	-	17	CASSIYGDTHVNYGYTF	TGTGCCAGCAGTATCTACGGGGACACCCATGTGAACTATGGCTACACCTTC
TRBV5-6	-	TRBJ1-6	-	14	CASSLVGLNSPLHF	TGTGCCAGCAGCTTGGTCGGGCTAAATTCACCCCTCCACTTT
TRBV5-6	-	TRBJ1-5	TRBD1	18	CASSHYGQELYSNQPQHF	TGTGCCAGCAGCCATTATGGACAGGAACTATATAGCAATCAGCCCCAGCATTTT
TRBV5-6	-	TRBJ2-1	-	12	CASSWTGSEQFF	TGTGCCAGCAGCTGGACCGGGTCAGAGCAGTTCTTC
TRBV27	-	TRBJ2-7	-	15	CASSFTGQYSYEQYF	TGTGCCAGCAGTTTTACGGGGCAATACTCCTACGAGCAGTACTTC
TRBV5-6	once	TRBJ2-7	-	16	CASSLRDNPSPYEQYF	TGTGCCAGCAGCTTAAGGGACAACCCTTCGCCTTACGAGCAGTACTTC
TRBV7-2	-	TRBJ2-1	TRBD2	15	CASSESGGSYNEQFF	TGTGCCAGCAGCGAGAGCGGGGGATCCTACAATGAGCAGTTCTTC
TRBV1	few	TRBJ2-6	-	18	CTSRDWCFAQSRANILTF	TGCACCAGCAGGGACTGGTGTTTTGCACAAAGTCGGGCCAACATCCTGACTTTC
TRBV9	-	TRBJ2-1	-	12	CASSSTGHEQFF	TGTGCCAGCAGCTCCACAGGGCATGAGCAGTTCTTC
TRBV5-6	-	TRBJ2-3	-	13	CASSFPYTDTQYF	TGTGCCAGCAGCTTCCCCTACACAGATACGCAGTATTTT
TRBV6-5	-	TRBJ2-7	-	13	CASSYSEGYEQYF	TGTGCCAGCAGTTACTCGGAGGGGTACGAGCAGTACTTC
TRBV5-6	-	TRBJ1-2	-	14	CASSLVWAEEGYTF	TGTGCCAGCAGCTTGGTGTGGGCGGAGGAAGGCTACACCTTC